This TCR beta chain was sequenced for a study of T cell repertoires in cytomegalovirus infection. Across the study: Public signatures in TCR beta pointed to CMV infection and matching HLA type.

To note about this clonotype: Its antigen is undetermined.

TCRdb reprocessed the reads via MiXCR and lists one record per CDR3 protein. Of some 680,000 distinct CDR3 sequences listed, 35% to 45% are singletons. Germline V gene lookup returns CDR1 SNHLY and CDR2 FYNNEI. The CDR3 has 14 amino acids. V was shortened by 2 bases and J by 7 bases, with 12 bases between the two germline ends. Study-level results: Dominant in the ex vivo response were TCR beta clonotypes restricted by HLA-C and specific for CMV. CMV carriers having the relevant HLA were flagged by cumulative public TCR beta family frequency.

The rearrangement uses TRBV2 and TRBJ2-1; maybe TRBD2 (5 bases). Sequenced material: PBMCs. The clonotype comes from a human donor in good health (CMV status not recorded). Some clones in this sample may be carry-over from other donors' samples. CDR3 region: CASSESPGWNEQFF. As DNA, the CDR3 is TGTGCCAGCAGTGAAAGTCCGGGGTGGAATGAGCAGTTCTTC. Supplemented by reference TRBV2 and TRBJ2-1, the full variable domain reads EPEVTQTPSHQVTQMGQEVILRCVPISNHLYFYWYRQILGQKVEFLVSFYNNEISEKSEIFDDQFSVERPDGSNFTLKIRSTKLEDSAMYFCASSESPGWNEQFFGPGTRLTVL.